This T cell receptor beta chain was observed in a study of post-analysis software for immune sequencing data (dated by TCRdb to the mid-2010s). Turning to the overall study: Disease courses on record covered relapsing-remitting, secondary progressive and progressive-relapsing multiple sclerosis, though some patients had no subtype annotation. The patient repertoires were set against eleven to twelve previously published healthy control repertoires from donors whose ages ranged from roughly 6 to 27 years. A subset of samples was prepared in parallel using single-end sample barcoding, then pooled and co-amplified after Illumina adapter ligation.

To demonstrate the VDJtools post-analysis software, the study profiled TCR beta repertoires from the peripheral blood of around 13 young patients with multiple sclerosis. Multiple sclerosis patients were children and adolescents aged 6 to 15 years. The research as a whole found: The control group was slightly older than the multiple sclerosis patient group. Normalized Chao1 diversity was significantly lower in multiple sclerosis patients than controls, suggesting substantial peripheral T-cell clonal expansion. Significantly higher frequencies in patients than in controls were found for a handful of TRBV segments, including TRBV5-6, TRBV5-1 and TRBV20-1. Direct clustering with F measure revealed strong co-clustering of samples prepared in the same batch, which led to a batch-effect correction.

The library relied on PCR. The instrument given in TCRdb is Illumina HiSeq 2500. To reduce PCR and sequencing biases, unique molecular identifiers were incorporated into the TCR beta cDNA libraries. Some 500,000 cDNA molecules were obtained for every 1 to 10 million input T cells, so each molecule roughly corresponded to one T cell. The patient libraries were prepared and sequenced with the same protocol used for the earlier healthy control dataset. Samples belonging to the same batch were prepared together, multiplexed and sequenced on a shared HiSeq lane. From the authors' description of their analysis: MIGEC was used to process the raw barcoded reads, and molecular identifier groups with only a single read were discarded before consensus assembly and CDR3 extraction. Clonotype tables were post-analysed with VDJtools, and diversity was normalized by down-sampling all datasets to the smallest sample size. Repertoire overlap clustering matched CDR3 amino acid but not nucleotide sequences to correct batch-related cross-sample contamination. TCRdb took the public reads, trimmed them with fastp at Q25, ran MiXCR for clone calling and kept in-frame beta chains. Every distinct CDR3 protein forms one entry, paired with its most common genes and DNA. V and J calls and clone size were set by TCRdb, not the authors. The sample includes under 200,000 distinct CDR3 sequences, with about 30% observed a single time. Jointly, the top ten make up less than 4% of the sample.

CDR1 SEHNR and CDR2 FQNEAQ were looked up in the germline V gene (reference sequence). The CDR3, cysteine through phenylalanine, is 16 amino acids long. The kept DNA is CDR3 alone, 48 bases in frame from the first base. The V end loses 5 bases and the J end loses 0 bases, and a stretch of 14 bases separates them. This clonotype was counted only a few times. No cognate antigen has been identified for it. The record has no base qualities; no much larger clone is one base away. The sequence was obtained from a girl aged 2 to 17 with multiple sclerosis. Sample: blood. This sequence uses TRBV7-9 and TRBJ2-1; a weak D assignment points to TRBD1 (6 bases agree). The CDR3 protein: CASSPRDTSSYNEQFF. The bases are TGTGCCAGCAGCCCCCGGGACACCAGCTCCTACAATGAGCAGTTCTTC.